One sample yielded the 14 T cell receptor beta chains listed below, sequenced in a study of PD-1 blockade in mismatch repair-deficient tumors. Sequencing was performed with immunoSEQ multiplex PCR; in TCRdb, only in-frame clones are kept and a portion is missing. The table includes 7,000 to 9,500 clones, roughly 90% detected once. This sample's time point: roughly 11-day in vitro stimulation with candidate mutation-associated neoantigen peptide 1. The antigens these receptors bind are not known. The input for sequencing was cells cultured in vitro, taken from a patient treated with pembrolizumab. These receptors all stem from an adult with mismatch repair-deficient cancer.

The chain uses TRBV28 and TRBJ2-2; 10 nucleotides match TRBD2. CDR1 MDHEN and CDR2 SYDVKM come from the germline V gene. Trimming removed 5 bases from V and 6 bases from J; junction bases left unmatched: 3. This CDR3 has 14 residues. The CDR3 protein is CASSLGLAAGELFF. CDR3 bases: TGTGCCAGCAGTCTTGGACTAGCGGCCGGGGAGCTGTTTTTT.

This clone was counted a single time. This rearrangement joins TRBV5-1 to TRBJ1-5; perhaps TRBD1 as D (5 bases). Trimming stripped 2 bases from V and 7 bases from J, with 10 bases between. The V gene's germline CDR1 is SGHRS and CDR2 YFSETQ. The CDR3 is 13 amino acids. In DNA form, the CDR3 reads TGCGCCAGCAGCTTTTGGGGGGAGCAGCCCCAGCATTTT. Translated, it gives CASSFWGEQPQHF.

The table lists this clone with a count of one. The chain uses TRBV6-6 and TRBJ1-2, with D tentatively TRBD1 (6 bases). CDR3 size: 15 residues. Trimming removed 6 bases from V and 7 bases from J, with 21 bases in between. Germline values: CDR1 MNHNY, CDR2 SVGAGI (reference sequence). This CDR3 is CASRPPTQGIRGYTF. The CDR3 DNA follows: TGTGCCAGCAGACCCCCCACACAGGGTATTCGTGGCTACACCTTC.

The V and J genes are TRBV7-2 and TRBJ1-1; unclear D gene. V lost 1 base and J lost 7, with 10 bases in between. CDR3 length: 13 residues. Germline V gene data show CDR1 as SGHTA and CDR2 as FQGNSA. The CDR3 coding sequence is TGTGCCAGCAGCTTAGTCCCTAGGATTGAAGCTTTCTTT. It yields the protein CASSLVPRIEAFF.

This clone was counted once. The chain employs TRBV18 and TRBJ2-7; D ambiguous. Trimming shortened V by 4 bases and J by 0 bases, and 10 bases separated the two germline ends. Germline V gene sequence: CDR1 KGHSH, CDR2 LQKENI. This CDR3 contains 14 residues. The CDR3 sequence: CASSLGPPSYEQYF. Here the CDR3 DNA reads TGTGCCAGCTCACTTGGGCCCCCCTCCTACGAGCAGTACTTC.

CDR3 in DNA: TGTGCCAGCAGCTTAGGCCCCGGACAGGGATTGGTAGATACGCAGTATTTT. Amino acid sequence: CASSLGPGQGLVDTQYF. The chain has TRBV13 and TRBJ2-3; 8 nucleotides line up with TRBD1. The CDR3 sequence is 17 residues long. Looked up from germline, CDR1 is PRHDT and CDR2 is FYEKMQ (reference sequence). The trim removed 0 bases at V and 5 bases at J, leaving 10 bases unmatched.

This clone has only a few counts. The chain is built from TRBV11-2 and TRBJ2-7, with D uncertain. This CDR3 spans 11 amino acids. Germline V gene sequence: CDR1 SGHAT, CDR2 FQNNGV. Trimming took off 5 bases at V and 9 bases at J, with 11 bases between the two ends. CDR3 region: CASSPADAQYF. The DNA for the CDR3 is TGTGCCAGCAGCCCAGCAGACGCGCAGTACTTC.

The genes are TRBV4-2 and TRBJ2-1, with a possible D match to TRBD1 (6 bases). Deletions cut 4 bases from V and 0 bases from J, with 19 bases between. CDR1 and CDR2 from the germline V gene are LGHNA and YNFKEQ. CDR3 size: 18 residues. CDR3 sequence reads: CASSRWGLAKSSYNEQFF. The CDR3 bases are TGTGCCAGCAGCCGCTGGGGGCTAGCAAAAAGCTCCTACAATGAGCAGTTCTTC.

The chain uses TRBV7-9 and TRBJ2-5; D may be TRBD2 (6 bases). Germline values: CDR1 SEHNR, CDR2 FQNEAQ (reference sequence). Trimming pared 1 base from V and 1 base from J, leaving 10 bases between. This CDR3 has 15 residues. Here the CDR3 DNA reads TGTGCCAGCAGCTTAGTAGGAGGGGCCCAAGAGACCCAGTACTTC. Protein product: CASSLVGGAQETQYF. The entire variable domain, with the rest obtained from reference TRBV7-9 and TRBJ2-5, is as follows: DTGVSQNPRHKITKRGQNVTFRCDPISEHNRLYWYRQTLGQGPEFLTYFQNEAQLEKSRLLSDRFSAERPKGSFSTLEIQRTEQGDSAMYLCASSLVGGAQETQYFGPGTRLLVL.

CDR3 coding DNA: TGTGCCAGCAGCTTGGGACAGGGTGACTATGGCTACACCTTC. The encoded protein is CASSLGQGDYGYTF. The chain combines TRBV7-2 with TRBJ1-2, with 9 bases lining up with TRBD1. Trimming took 3 bases from V and 3 from J; bases not matched to a gene: 2. Germline assignment: CDR1 SGHTA and CDR2 FQGNSA. The CDR3 is 14 amino acids.

The CDR3 DNA reads TGTGCCAGCAGCTTGGCAGGGGCACAAGAGACCCAGTACTTC. It encodes CASSLAGAQETQYF. The V call is TRBV5-4, the J call TRBJ2-5, with a tentative D call TRBD1 (6 bases). The CDR3 totals 14 residues. V lost 0 bases to trimming and J lost 2 bases, with 8 bases between them. From germline, CDR1 is SGHNT and CDR2 YYREEE (reference sequence).

The genes are TRBV7-3 and TRBJ2-1; no clear D gene. Germline V lookup: CDR1 SGHTA, CDR2 FQGTGA. This CDR3 contains 13 residues. Trimming took 2 bases from V and 4 from J, leaving 6 bases between them. The CDR3: CASSLGHYNEQFF. CDR3 DNA: TGTGCCAGCAGCTTAGGCCATTACAATGAGCAGTTCTTC.

V gene TRBV10-3 combines with J gene TRBJ1-2, with no clear D. The CDR3 has 12 amino acids. V lost 3 bases, J lost 4 bases, and 6 bases lay in between. Germline CDR1 ENHRY, CDR2 SYGVKD. The CDR3 coding sequence is TGTGCCATCAGTGACTCCAGCTATGGCTACACCTTC. As protein: CAISDSSYGYTF.

The count of this clone is one. The V call is TRBV7-9, the J call TRBJ2-3, with a tentative D call TRBD2 (6 bases). The CDR3 is 15 residues long. Looked up from germline, CDR1 is SEHNR and CDR2 is FQNEAQ (reference sequence). Trimming removed 1 base at V and 0 bases at J, with 8 bases between. The CDR3 coding sequence is TGTGCCAGCAGCTTAGGCGGGGCTAGCACAGATACGCAGTATTTT. Translation: CASSLGGASTDTQYF.